This T cell receptor (beta chain) stems from a study of cytomegalovirus exposure and HLA in healthy donors. Overall study results and limits: Later genetic work tied a missense DCLRE1C variant to beta-chain V and J trimming. The authors reported that TCR beta sequences could predict HLA-A and HLA-B alleles. These predictions were accurate for most subjects in the first cohort.

Trimming took off 5 bases at V and 0 bases at J, with 16 bases between the two ends. Germline loops: CDR1 LNHDA, CDR2 SQIVND (reference sequence). This CDR3 region has 17 residues. It was with 60 Vbeta and 13 Jbeta primers that the PCR ran. Here immunoSEQ multiplex PCR was the method, and the copy in TCRdb shows in-frame clones only, minus some. The data hold 100,000 to 150,000 clones, with roughly 74% observed a single time. To note about this clone: As yet, its antigen is unknown.

The V gene is TRBV19, the J gene TRBJ1-4, with D perhaps matching TRBD1 (5 bases). This TCR was sampled from a woman between 45 and 65 years old in good health and CMV-seropositive. Material for sequencing was PBMCs. The CDR3 spells CASSSLADTATNEKLFF. The CDR3 DNA follows: TGTGCCAGTAGTTCCCTGGCGGACACTGCAACTAATGAAAAACTGTTTTTT.